A single sample gave rise to the 25 T cell receptor beta chains below, sequenced in a study of blood T cell repertoires in COVID-19. This table comes from immunoSEQ multiplex PCR, and its TCRdb copy is limited to in-frame clones, with some not included. The sample has 270,000 or so clones, around 89% seen once. The sequenced sample consisted of PBMCs or T cells enriched from blood (not recorded which). The receptors here all came from a woman in her thirties or forties with acute COVID-19.

CDR3 bases: TGTGCCAGCAGCTTGACTAGCGGGGCGAACACCGGGGAGCTGTTTTTT. Translating gives CASSLTSGANTGELFF. The chain combines TRBV5-6 with TRBJ2-2, with 10 bases fitting TRBD2. Germline lookup yields CDR1 SGHDT and CDR2 YYEEEE. V lost 1 base to trimming and J lost 0 bases; unmatched junction nucleotides: 0. This CDR3 is 16 amino acids long.

There are a few counts of this clone. The rearrangement joins TRBV4-1 to TRBJ1-4, with TRBD1 as a possible D gene (6 bases). CDR3 length: 18 amino acids. In germline, CDR1 is MGHRA, CDR2 YSYEKL. V lost 0 bases to trimming and J lost 2 bases, with 16 bases between them. The CDR3 spells CASSQDLSRGATNEKLFF. DNA of the CDR3: TGCGCCAGCAGCCAAGATTTATCTCGGGGGGCGACTAATGAAAAACTGTTTTTT.

V gene TRBV9 combines with J gene TRBJ1-2; 7 nucleotides align to TRBD1. The CDR3 totals 14 residues. V lost 3 bases and J lost 4; bases outside the gene matches: 6. The germline V gene has CDR1 SGDLS and CDR2 YYNGEE. The chain's CDR3 is CASSAGTETYGYTF. CDR3 in DNA: TGTGCCAGCAGCGCCGGGACAGAGACCTATGGCTACACCTTC.

CDR3 amino acids: CASSPGLEQYV. CDR3 coding DNA: TGTGCCAGCAGCCCGGGGTTAGAGCAGTACGTC. The chain has TRBV2 and TRBJ2-7, with TRBD2 as a possible D gene (5 bases). The V gene's germline CDR1 is SNHLY and CDR2 FYNNEI. The V end lost 6 bases, the J end lost 7 bases, and 10 bases lay between the germline ends. This CDR3 is built from 11 residues.

The rearrangement joins TRBV4-3 to TRBJ1-2, with 9 bases aligning to TRBD1. The CDR3 is 16 amino acids. The V gene end was trimmed by 4 bases and the J gene end by 4 bases; junction bases not matched to a gene: 10. The germline CDR1 and CDR2 sequences are LGHNA and YSLEER. The CDR3 DNA follows: TGCGCCAGCAGCCCTACCCTGGACAGGGGCGGCTATGGCTACACCTTC. Translated, it gives CASSPTLDRGGYGYTF.

In DNA, the CDR3 is TGTGCCAGCAGCTTTTCCCCTAGAGGCGAGCAGTACGTC. Residues: CASSFSPRGEQYV. The V call is TRBV7-2, the J call TRBJ2-7; D is unresolved. This CDR3 spans 13 amino acids. The V gene's germline CDR1 is SGHTA and CDR2 FQGNSA. V was clipped by 3 bases and J by 6 bases, with 12 bases between them.

This chain uses TRBV9 with TRBJ2-1; 12 bases are shared with TRBD1. The germline V gene has CDR1 SGDLS and CDR2 YYNGEE. V lost 3 bases and J lost 9; bases outside the gene matches: 10. This CDR3 contains 16 residues. The CDR3 region is CASSAGTGGASAEQFF. The CDR3 region has the DNA TGTGCCAGCAGCGCGGGGACAGGGGGCGCTTCCGCTGAGCAGTTCTTC.

This clone appeared once. V is TRBV9 and J is TRBJ2-5; D is perhaps TRBD1 (7 bases). This CDR3 has 15 residues. In germline, CDR1 is SGDLS, CDR2 YYNGEE. Trimming took 3 bases from V and 2 from J, leaving 14 bases between them. CDR3 loop: CASSEAGGTQETQYF. CDR3 bases: TGTGCCAGCAGCGAGGCAGGGGGGACACAAGAGACCCAGTACTTC.

The chain employs TRBV28 and TRBJ1-2; D is uncertain. Germline V gene sequence: CDR1 MDHEN, CDR2 SYDVKM. This CDR3 is built from 14 residues. The V and J ends lost 7 bases and 7 bases respectively, with 19 bases between them. CDR3 in DNA: TGTGCCAGCACCTCGGACCCGGAGGTTCGTGGCTACACCTTC. Protein: CASTSDPEVRGYTF.

V usage is TRBV18 and J usage is TRBJ2-1, with 10 bases lining up with TRBD2. This CDR3 has 17 residues. V trimming: 1 base; J trimming: 0 bases; junction bases outside the gene matches: 3. In germline, CDR1 is KGHSH, CDR2 LQKENI. CDR3 bases: TGTGCCAGCTCACCACGGCCTAGCGGGAGCTCCTACAATGAGCAGTTCTTC. Its protein product is CASSPRPSGSSYNEQFF.

A single count supports this clone. V is TRBV28 and J is TRBJ2-1, with D unclear. V lost 2 bases, J lost 6 bases, and 8 bases lay in between. The CDR3 covers 13 residues. Germline-derived CDR1 and CDR2 are MDHEN and SYDVKM. CDR3 sequence (DNA): TGTGCCAGCAGTTTAGATAGGAGCAATGAGCAGTTCTTC. Protein: CASSLDRSNEQFF.

The V gene is TRBV29-1, the J gene TRBJ2-7; 7 nucleotides align to TRBD2. V was pared by 3 bases and J by 3 bases, with 5 bases of the junction left unmatched. Looked up from germline, CDR1 is SQVTM and CDR2 is ANQGSEA. There are 13 residues in the CDR3. The CDR3 sequence is CSVDLGGCYEQYV. The DNA of the CDR3 is TGCAGCGTTGACCTCGGGGGGTGCTACGAGCAGTACGTC.

The chain uses TRBV28 and TRBJ2-7, with TRBD1 matching over 7 bases. V dropped 8 bases and J dropped 2; count of bases not matched to a gene: 9. This CDR3 region has 14 residues. Germline assignment: CDR1 MDHEN and CDR2 SYDVKM. The chain's CDR3 is CASQGQVKAYEQYF. DNA for the CDR3: TGTGCCAGCCAAGGACAGGTTAAGGCCTACGAGCAGTACTTC.

V gene TRBV20-1 combines with J gene TRBJ2-5; no reliable D call. Trimming shortened V by 6 bases and J by 7 bases, and 12 bases separated the two germline ends. Germline V gene data show CDR1 as DFQATT and CDR2 as SNEGSKA (reference sequence). This CDR3 comprises 11 residues. As DNA, the CDR3 is TGCAGTGCCCCAACTCGAGCGACCCAGTACTTC. Translated, it gives CSAPTRATQYF.

This clone was found a few times. The chain is built from TRBV7-9 and TRBJ2-6; D possibly corresponds to TRBD1 (5 bases). The CDR3 is made up of 15 amino acids. V was shortened by 5 bases and J by 4 bases, with 12 bases between the two germline ends. CDR1 and CDR2 (germline): SEHNR, FQNEAQ (reference sequence). The CDR3, as DNA: TGTGCCAGCAGCCCGCAGGGCGCAGGGGCCAACGTCCTGACTTTC. Translated: CASSPQGAGANVLTF. Using reference TRBV7-9 and TRBJ2-6 for the parts outside the CDR3, the full variable domain is DTGVSQNPRHKITKRGQNVTFRCDPISEHNRLYWYRQTLGQGPEFLTYFQNEAQLEKSRLLSDRFSAERPKGSFSTLEIQRTEQGDSAMYLCASSPQGAGANVLTFGAGSRLTVL.

In DNA, the CDR3 is TGTGCCAGCAGTCTCTATAGCGGGAGCCAAGAGACCCAGTACTTC. Protein product: CASSLYSGSQETQYF. The chain has TRBV27 and TRBJ2-5; TRBD2 matches at 9 bases. Germline CDR1 is MNHEY and CDR2 is SMNVEV (reference sequence). This CDR3 is 15 amino acids long. Trimming cost V 5 bases and J 1 base; bases outside gene matches: 5.

A remark on this clone: An end of the junction differs from the germline gene, which may be a read error. The chain employs TRBV4-1 and TRBJ1-6, with 11 positions matching TRBD1. Germline values: CDR1 MGHRA, CDR2 YSYEKL. This CDR3 comprises 15 residues. CDR3 sequence reads: CASSLNPGQGVISRF. The CDR3 DNA follows: TGCGCCAGCAGCCTAAACCCGGGACAGGGGGTAATATCGCGGTTT.

J is TRBJ2-1 and V is TRBV5-1, with 8 positions matching TRBD2. J lost 8 bases, V lost 4 bases, and 8 bases had no gene match. Germline V lookup: CDR1 SGHRS, CDR2 YFSETQ. The CDR3 is made up of 14 amino acids. CDR3 coding DNA: TGCGCCAGCAGCACCGGGGGGGTTGTACATGAGCAGTTCTTC. Translated, it gives CASSTGGVVHEQFF.

This clone was counted once. V is TRBV4-1 and J is TRBJ1-3; no clear D. The CDR3 is 15 residues long. Trimming left V 1 base short and J 8 bases short, with 15 bases between. Germline values: CDR1 MGHRA, CDR2 YSYEKL. The CDR3 DNA sequence: TGCGCCAGCAGCCAAGCTTCTCCATTGAGTGACACCATATATTTT. This sequence encodes CASSQASPLSDTIYF.

The chain joins TRBV27 to TRBJ1-5, with 7 bases matching TRBD1. The CDR3 loop spans 16 amino acids. The trim removed 8 bases at V and 4 bases at J, leaving 14 bases unmatched. CDR1 MNHEY and CDR2 SMNVEV come from the germline V gene (reference sequence). The CDR3 loop reads CASATIQGMRNQPQHF. CDR3 DNA: TGTGCCAGCGCAACGATACAGGGGATGAGGAATCAGCCCCAGCATTTT.

The chain combines TRBV5-6 with TRBJ1-4; 9 bases match TRBD1. With V trimmed by 4 bases and J by 3 bases, 4 bases remained unmatched. There are 15 residues in the CDR3. The germline V gene encodes CDR1 SGHDT and CDR2 YYEEEE. CDR3 nucleotide sequence: TGTGCCAGCAGCCCGGGACAGGGTGCTAATGAAAAACTGTTTTTT. Its translation: CASSPGQGANEKLFF.

Here the CDR3 reads CATRDIDKAGDGYTF. Written as DNA, the CDR3 is TGTGCCACCAGGGATATTGACAAGGCGGGGGATGGCTACACCTTC. V gene TRBV15 combines with J gene TRBJ1-2; tentative D call: TRBD1 (5 bases). Trimming shortened V by 6 bases and J by 6 bases, and 20 bases separated the two germline ends. CDR3 length: 15 residues. In germline, CDR1 is LNHNV, CDR2 YYDKDF (reference sequence).

The V call is TRBV6-1, the J call TRBJ2-5; TRBD2 agrees at 13 bases. The germline CDR1 and CDR2 sequences are MNHNS and SASEGT. This CDR3 comprises 17 residues. J lost 3 bases, V lost 3 bases, and 7 bases had no gene match. CDR3 region: CASSEVEGLAGEETQYF. In nucleotides, the CDR3 is TGTGCCAGCAGTGAGGTAGAAGGACTAGCGGGAGAAGAGACCCAGTACTTC.

The chain links TRBV19 to TRBJ2-4, with D possibly matching TRBD2 (7 bases). The germline V and J ends were trimmed by 6 bases and 6 bases, with 18 bases remaining between them. Germline V gene sequence: CDR1 LNHDA, CDR2 SQIVND (reference sequence). This CDR3 has 15 amino acids. CDR3 in amino acids: CASSPSRGQGNIQYF. The CDR3 region has the DNA TGTGCCAGTAGCCCTTCGCGGGGGCAGGGAAACATTCAGTACTTC.

The chain employs TRBV5-6 and TRBJ2-5; D gene ambiguous. V lost 4 bases and J lost 1, with 8 bases in between. From germline, CDR1 is SGHDT and CDR2 YYEEEE. CDR3 length: 13 amino acids. The CDR3 bases are TGTGCCAGCAGCCAGGATTTCCAAGAGACCCAGTACTTC. Its protein product is CASSQDFQETQYF. Full variable domain (outside the CDR3, taken from reference TRBV5-6 and TRBJ2-5): DAGVTQSPTHLIKTRGQQVTLRCSPKSGHDTVSWYQQALGQGPQFIFQYYEEEERQRGNFPDRFSGHQFPNYSSELNVNALLLGDSALYLCASSQDFQETQYFGPGTRLLVL.